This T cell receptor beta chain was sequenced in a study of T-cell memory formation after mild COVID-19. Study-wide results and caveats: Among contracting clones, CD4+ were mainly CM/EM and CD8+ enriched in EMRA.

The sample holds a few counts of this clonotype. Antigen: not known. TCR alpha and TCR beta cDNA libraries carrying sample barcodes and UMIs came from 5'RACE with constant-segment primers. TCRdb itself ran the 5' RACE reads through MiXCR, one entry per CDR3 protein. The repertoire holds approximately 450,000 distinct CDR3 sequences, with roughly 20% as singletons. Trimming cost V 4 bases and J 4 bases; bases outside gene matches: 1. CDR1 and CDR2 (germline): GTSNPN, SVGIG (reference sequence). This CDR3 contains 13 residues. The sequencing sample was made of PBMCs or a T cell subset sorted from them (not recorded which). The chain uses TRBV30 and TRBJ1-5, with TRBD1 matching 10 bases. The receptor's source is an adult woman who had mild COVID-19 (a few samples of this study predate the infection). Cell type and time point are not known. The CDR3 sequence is CAWKGQGNQPQHF. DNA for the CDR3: TGTGCCTGGAAGGGACAGGGGAATCAGCCCCAGCATTTT.